These 24 T cell receptor beta chains share one sample of origin, sequenced in a study of T cells after yellow fever vaccination. TCRdb recomputed calls from the 5' RACE reads with MiXCR, one row per CDR3 protein. The table has a few hundred thousand distinct CDR3 sequences, around 4.4% seen once; the top ten hold roughly 21%. This material consisted of PBMCs, taken 15 days after the yellow fever booster vaccination. These receptors were obtained from a man younger than 35 who received the YFV17D yellow fever vaccine.

This clonotype was observed at least ten times. The V gene is TRBV12-3 or TRBV12-4, the J gene TRBJ1-5; possibly TRBD1 for D (5 bases). V shed 0 bases and J shed 2 bases, with 8 bases lying between them. The CDR3 is 15 residues long. In nucleotides, the CDR3 is TGTGCCAGCAGTTTAGCCCAGGGTGGCAATCAGCCCCAGCATTTT. Amino acid sequence: CASSLAQGGNQPQHF.

In this sample, this clonotype turned up many times. The chain uses TRBV5-5 and TRBJ2-3; 8 bases are a match to TRBD1. Germline-derived CDR1 and CDR2 are SGHKS and YYEKEE (reference sequence). The CDR3 is 14 amino acids. The ends lost 4 bases at V and 2 bases at J; junction bases unmatched: 3. The CDR3 DNA follows: TGTGCCAGCAGCCTGGACAGGGCCACAGATACGCAGTATTTT. Translating gives CASSLDRATDTQYF.

At least ten counts were recorded for this clonotype. The chain is built from TRBV7-8 and TRBJ1-2; no definite D call. Trimming took off 1 base at V and 1 base at J, with 10 bases between the two ends. Germline values: CDR1 SGHVS, CDR2 FQNEAQ. The CDR3 has 15 residues. DNA of the CDR3: TGTGCCAGCAGCTTAGGGGTGGGGAGTAACTATGGCTACACCTTC. Its protein is CASSLGVGSNYGYTF.

The sample holds many counts of this clonotype. The rearrangement links TRBV7-9 to TRBJ2-1, with 12 bases that match TRBD2. V was clipped by 4 bases and J by 0 bases; unmatched bases: 4. The length of the CDR3 is 17 residues. Per the germline V gene, CDR1 is SEHNR and CDR2 is FQNEAQ (reference sequence). For the CDR3, the DNA is TGTGCCAGCAGCTCAGGACTAGCGGGGAGCTCCTACAATGAGCAGTTCTTC. Amino acid sequence: CASSSGLAGSSYNEQFF.

The chain employs TRBV5-1 and TRBJ1-5, with 7 positions matching TRBD1. Germline V gives CDR1 SGHRS, CDR2 YFSETQ. Unmatched junction bases numbered 6, after V lost 0 bases and J lost 6 bases. There are 15 residues in the CDR3. This chain's CDR3 is CASSLEGARGQPQHF. CDR3 bases: TGCGCCAGCAGCTTGGAGGGGGCGCGGGGTCAGCCCCAGCATTTT. The whole variable domain, filled in from reference TRBV5-1 and TRBJ1-5, reads KAGVTQTPRYLIKTRGQQVTLSCSPISGHRSVSWYQQTPGQGLQFLFEYFSETQRNKGNFPGRFSGRQFSNSRSEMNVSTLELGDSALYLCASSLEGARGQPQHFGDGTRLSIL.

This clonotype was counted ten times or more. The chain joins TRBV9 to TRBJ2-5, with unresolved D. Per the germline V gene, CDR1 is SGDLS and CDR2 is YYNGEE. The germline V and J ends were trimmed by 0 bases and 1 base, with 13 bases remaining between them. The CDR3 consists of 16 residues. This CDR3 reads CASSVGNDGPQETQYF. Here the CDR3 DNA reads TGTGCCAGCAGCGTAGGCAATGACGGTCCCCAAGAGACCCAGTACTTC.

The V gene is TRBV7-9, the J gene TRBJ2-7, with no clear D. The germline V and J ends were trimmed by 1 base and 7 bases, with 11 bases remaining between them. CDR3 size: 13 residues. Germline V gene sequence: CDR1 SEHNR, CDR2 FQNEAQ (reference sequence). CDR3 DNA sequence: TGTGCCAGCAGCTTAGGTATAGTTGGTGAGCAGTACTTC. It yields the protein CASSLGIVGEQYF.

The chain uses TRBV7-2 and TRBJ1-1, with a possible D match to TRBD1 (5 bases). The germline gives CDR1 SGHTA, CDR2 FQGNSA. V shed 3 bases and J shed 5 bases, with 13 bases lying between them. There are 14 residues in the CDR3. CDR3 coding DNA: TGTGCCAGCAGCTTGGGGCAGGGAATAACTGAAGCTTTCTTT. It specifies CASSLGQGITEAFF.

This clonotype has only a few counts. This chain uses TRBV2 with TRBJ2-5, with D perhaps matching TRBD2 (6 bases). The ends were cut back, 1 base at V and 7 bases at J, with 16 bases in the middle. The germline gives CDR1 SNHLY, CDR2 FYNNEI. The CDR3 has 15 amino acids. The chain's CDR3 is CASSEELGAEGTQYF. The CDR3 nucleotides read TGTGCCAGCAGTGAAGAGCTCGGAGCGGAGGGGACCCAGTACTTC.

This clonotype was seen ten or more times. The V gene is TRBV20-1, the J gene TRBJ2-3, with 11 bases lining up with TRBD2. The V gene end was trimmed by 0 bases and the J gene end by 6 bases; junction bases not matched to a gene: 5. CDR3 length equals 15 residues. Germline-derived CDR1 and CDR2 are DFQATT and SNEGSKA (reference sequence). This CDR3 reads CSAREATSGADTQYF. In DNA form, the CDR3 reads TGCAGTGCTAGAGAGGCGACTAGCGGGGCTGATACGCAGTATTTT.

The chain employs TRBV27 and TRBJ2-3; D is undetermined. Germline CDR1 is MNHEY and CDR2 is SMNVEV (reference sequence). The V end was cut by 3 bases, the J end by 2 bases, with 9 bases between. This CDR3 spans 14 amino acids. CDR3 sequence reads: CASSFWRNTDTQYF. CDR3 DNA: TGTGCCAGCAGTTTCTGGCGGAACACAGATACGCAGTATTTT.

This clonotype showed up many times. The chain uses TRBV7-2 and TRBJ2-3, with D perhaps assigned TRBD1 or TRBD2 (6 bases each). Germline CDR1 reads SGHTA; CDR2 reads FQGNSA. V lost 5 bases to trimming and J lost 1 base, with 19 bases between them. The CDR3 totals 17 residues. The CDR3 coding sequence is TGTGCCAGCAGCGTCAACTCGCCGGGGGCCGGCACAGATACGCAGTATTTT. Protein: CASSVNSPGAGTDTQYF.

The rearrangement links TRBV5-4 to TRBJ2-1; weak D call: TRBD1 (5 bases). This CDR3 is built from 14 residues. V lost 0 bases and J lost 9, with 13 bases in between. CDR1 SGHNT and CDR2 YYREEE come from the germline V gene (reference sequence). Written as DNA, the CDR3 is TGTGCCAGCAGCTTGGAGGGGCTGCGTAGTGAGCAGTTCTTC. Its protein is CASSLEGLRSEQFF.

In its sample, this clonotype was seen many times. This chain joins TRBV5-1 and TRBJ2-7, with TRBD1 identical over 7 bases. Germline assignment: CDR1 SGHRS and CDR2 YFSETQ. Trimming took 1 base from V and 4 from J; bases not matched to a gene: 2. The length of the CDR3 is 13 residues. The CDR3 protein is CASSLPGGYEQYF. CDR3 DNA sequence: TGCGCCAGCAGCTTGCCAGGGGGATACGAGCAGTACTTC.

In its sample, this clonotype was seen a few times. This sequence joins TRBV12-3 or TRBV12-4 and TRBJ1-1; TRBD1 might be the D (6 bases). V lost 3 bases and J 6 bases, leaving 14 bases between the germline ends. The CDR3 covers 14 residues. CDR3 loop: CASSFSGAEAEAFF. The CDR3 nucleotides read TGTGCCAGCAGTTTCTCAGGGGCAGAGGCTGAAGCTTTCTTT.

This clonotype appeared many times. The chain joins TRBV7-2 to TRBJ2-7; 7 bases are a match to TRBD2. From germline, CDR1 is SGHTA and CDR2 FQGNSA. The CDR3 length is 14 residues. V dropped 6 bases and J dropped 1; count of bases not matched to a gene: 6. CDR3: CASSFTGGSYEQYF. CDR3 coding DNA: TGTGCCAGCAGTTTCACGGGGGGTTCCTACGAGCAGTACTTC.

This chain links TRBV7-2 with TRBJ2-1, with 9 bases that match TRBD2. The J segment lost 9 bases and the V segment lost 3 bases, leaving 12 bases of the junction unmatched. Germline CDR1 is SGHTA and CDR2 is FQGNSA. CDR3 size: 16 residues. CDR3 amino acids: CASSLMKASGVSEQFF. CDR3 nucleotides: TGTGCCAGCAGCTTGATGAAGGCTAGCGGGGTTAGTGAGCAGTTCTTC.

This clonotype was found many times. The V gene is TRBV7-2, the J gene TRBJ2-3, with 10 bases matching TRBD2. CDR1 and CDR2 (germline): SGHTA, FQGNSA. The trim removed 4 bases at V and 10 bases at J, leaving 17 bases unmatched. CDR3 length: 17 amino acids. CDR3 sequence reads: CASSSRLGASGGSPQYF. The CDR3 region has the DNA TGTGCCAGCAGCTCCCGGTTAGGCGCTAGCGGGGGATCGCCGCAGTATTTT.

This clonotype was picked up a small number of times. This rearrangement joins TRBV5-4 to TRBJ2-4; D call uncertain. Germline V gives CDR1 SGHNT, CDR2 YYREEE (reference sequence). CDR3 length equals 15 residues. The V and J ends lost 4 bases and 5 bases respectively, with 16 bases between them. CDR3 sequence: CASSDVAEEQNIQYF. The CDR3 DNA sequence: TGTGCCAGCAGCGATGTGGCCGAGGAACAAAACATTCAGTACTTC.

The chain carries TRBV18 and TRBJ2-3; tentatively, D is TRBD2 (6 bases). The V end was cut by 4 bases, the J end by 1 base, with 12 bases between. The length of the CDR3 is 15 residues. Germline CDR1 and CDR2: KGHSH and LQKENI. The CDR3 nucleotides are TGTGCCAGCTCACGAACTAGCTTCGGCACAGATACGCAGTATTTT. It yields the protein CASSRTSFGTDTQYF. The variable domain in full, completed from reference TRBV18 and TRBJ2-3, reads NAGVMQNPRHLVRRRGQEARLRCSPMKGHSHVYWYRQLPEEGLKFMVYLQKENIIDESGMPKERFSAEFPKEGPSILRIQQVVRGDSAAYFCASSRTSFGTDTQYFGPGTRLTVL.

This clonotype was counted many times. The rearrangement links TRBV6-1 to TRBJ2-2; TRBD1 agrees at 7 bases. V was pared by 7 bases and J by 5 bases, with 10 bases of the junction left unmatched. This CDR3 spans 15 amino acids. The germline CDR1 and CDR2 sequences are MNHNS and SASEGT. The CDR3 coding sequence is TGTGCCAGCACTGCCCCCAGGGGGAGAACCGGGGAGCTGTTTTTT. Residues: CASTAPRGRTGELFF.

The rearrangement uses TRBV5-5 and TRBJ1-2, with 7 bases identical to TRBD1. Germline lookup yields CDR1 SGHKS and CDR2 YYEKEE (reference sequence). The CDR3 consists of 13 residues. After removal of 4 bases from V and 8 bases from J, the junction contained 8 bases not matched to a gene. For the CDR3, the DNA is TGTGCCAGCAGCCAGGGGGGGGCTGTCGGCTACACCTTC. This encodes CASSQGGAVGYTF.

This clonotype was observed many times. V gene TRBV25-1 combines with J gene TRBJ2-7; perhaps TRBD2 as D (7 bases). The length of the CDR3 is 14 residues. V lost 10 bases to trimming and J lost 0 bases, with 16 bases between them. CDR1 and CDR2 (germline): MGHDK, SYGVNS. The CDR3 DNA follows: TGTGCCACGCTTGGGGGGGACATCTCCTACGAGCAGTACTTC. Translation: CATLGGDISYEQYF.

The chain joins TRBV3-1 to TRBJ2-4; 7 bases are a match to TRBD1. V trimming: 3 bases; J trimming: 8 bases; junction bases outside the gene matches: 4. Per germline, CDR1 LGHDT and CDR2 YNNKEL (reference sequence). The CDR3 is made up of 13 amino acids. CDR3: CASSHQQGYIQYF. DNA of the CDR3: TGTGCCAGCAGCCACCAACAGGGGTACATTCAGTACTTC.